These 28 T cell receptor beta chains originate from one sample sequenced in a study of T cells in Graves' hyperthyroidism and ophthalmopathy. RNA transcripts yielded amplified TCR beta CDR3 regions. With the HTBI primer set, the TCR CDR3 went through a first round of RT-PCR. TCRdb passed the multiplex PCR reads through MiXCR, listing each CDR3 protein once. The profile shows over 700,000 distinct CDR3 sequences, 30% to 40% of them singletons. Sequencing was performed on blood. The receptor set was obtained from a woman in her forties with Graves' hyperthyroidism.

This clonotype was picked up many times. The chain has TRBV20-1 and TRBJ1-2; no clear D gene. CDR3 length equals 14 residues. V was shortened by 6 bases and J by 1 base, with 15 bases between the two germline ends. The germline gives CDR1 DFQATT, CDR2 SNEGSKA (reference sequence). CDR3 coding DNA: TGCAGTGCGCCACCACCACGAGATAACTATGGCTACACCTTC. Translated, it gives CSAPPPRDNYGYTF.

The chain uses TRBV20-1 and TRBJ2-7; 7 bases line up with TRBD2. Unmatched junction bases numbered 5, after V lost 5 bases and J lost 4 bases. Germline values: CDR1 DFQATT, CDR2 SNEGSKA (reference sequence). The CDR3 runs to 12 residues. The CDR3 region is CSAPMGGYEQYF. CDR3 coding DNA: TGCAGTGCTCCTATGGGGGGGTACGAGCAGTACTTC.

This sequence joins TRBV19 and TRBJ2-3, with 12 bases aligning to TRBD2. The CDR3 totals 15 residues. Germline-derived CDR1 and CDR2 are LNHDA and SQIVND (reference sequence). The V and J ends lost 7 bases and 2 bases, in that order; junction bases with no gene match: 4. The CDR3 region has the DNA TGTGCCAGTAAAAGGACTAGCGGGGCCACAGATACGCAGTATTTT. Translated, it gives CASKRTSGATDTQYF.

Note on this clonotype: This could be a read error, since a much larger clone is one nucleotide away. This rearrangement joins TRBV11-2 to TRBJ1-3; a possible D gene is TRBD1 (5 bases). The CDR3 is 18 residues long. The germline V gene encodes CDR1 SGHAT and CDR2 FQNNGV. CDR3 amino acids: CASGLVGMTVFSGNTIYF. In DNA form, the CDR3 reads TGTGCCAGCGGCTTAGTTGGGATGACAGTCTTCTCTGGAAACACCATATATTTT.

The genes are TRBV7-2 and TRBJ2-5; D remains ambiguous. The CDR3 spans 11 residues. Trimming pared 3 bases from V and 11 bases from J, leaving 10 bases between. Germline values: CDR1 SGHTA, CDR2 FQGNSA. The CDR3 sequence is CASSFPGPQYF. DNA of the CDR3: TGTGCCAGCAGCTTTCCCGGGCCTCAGTACTTC.

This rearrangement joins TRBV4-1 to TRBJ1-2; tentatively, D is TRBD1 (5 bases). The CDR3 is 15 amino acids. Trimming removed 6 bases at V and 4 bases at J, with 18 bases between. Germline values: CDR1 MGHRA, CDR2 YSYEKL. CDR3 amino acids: CASRMPGTWVYGYTF. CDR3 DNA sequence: TGCGCCAGCAGGATGCCCGGGACGTGGGTCTATGGCTACACCTTC.

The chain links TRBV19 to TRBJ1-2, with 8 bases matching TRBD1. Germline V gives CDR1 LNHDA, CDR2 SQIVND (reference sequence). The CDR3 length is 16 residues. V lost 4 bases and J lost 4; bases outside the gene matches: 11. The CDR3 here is CASSTHRTGKLYGYTF. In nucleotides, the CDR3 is TGTGCCAGTAGTACACACAGGACAGGGAAACTCTATGGCTACACCTTC.

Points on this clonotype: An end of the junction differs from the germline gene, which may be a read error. The CDR3 DNA reads TGTGCCAGCAGTGCTGCTGCCGGGACAGGGGCTTACGAGCAGTACTTC. This gives the protein CASSAAAGTGAYEQYF. The chain has TRBV24-1 and TRBJ2-7; 10 nucleotides match TRBD1. This CDR3 is built from 16 residues. In germline, CDR1 is KGHDR, CDR2 SFDVKD.

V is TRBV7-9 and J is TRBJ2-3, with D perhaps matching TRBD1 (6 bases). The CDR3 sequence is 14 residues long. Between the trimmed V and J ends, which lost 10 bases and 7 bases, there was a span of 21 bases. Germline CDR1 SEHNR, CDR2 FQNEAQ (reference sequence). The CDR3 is CATTQGGSVNTQYF. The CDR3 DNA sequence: TGTGCCACAACACAAGGGGGTTCGGTAAATACGCAGTATTTT.

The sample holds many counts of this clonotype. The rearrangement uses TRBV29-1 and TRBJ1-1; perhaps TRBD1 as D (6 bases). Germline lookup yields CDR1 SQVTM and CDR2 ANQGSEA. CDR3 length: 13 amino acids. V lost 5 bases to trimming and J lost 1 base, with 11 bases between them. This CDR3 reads CSVLQGQNTEAFF. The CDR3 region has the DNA TGCAGCGTTCTACAGGGACAGAACACTGAAGCTTTCTTT.

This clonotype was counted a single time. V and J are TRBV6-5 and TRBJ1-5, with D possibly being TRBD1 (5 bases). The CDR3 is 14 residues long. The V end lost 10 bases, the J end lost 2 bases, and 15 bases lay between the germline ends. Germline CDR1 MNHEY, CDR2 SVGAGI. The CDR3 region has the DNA TGTGCCATCAAAGAAGGGGCAGGCAATCAGCCCCAGCATTTT. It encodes CAIKEGAGNQPQHF.

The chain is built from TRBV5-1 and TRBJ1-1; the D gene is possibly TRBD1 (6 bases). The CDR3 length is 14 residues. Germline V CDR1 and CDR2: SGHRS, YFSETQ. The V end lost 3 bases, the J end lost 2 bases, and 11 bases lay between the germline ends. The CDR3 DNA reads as TGCGCCAGCAGCTCTTACAGGGTTAACACTGAAGCTTTCTTT. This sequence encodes CASSSYRVNTEAFF.

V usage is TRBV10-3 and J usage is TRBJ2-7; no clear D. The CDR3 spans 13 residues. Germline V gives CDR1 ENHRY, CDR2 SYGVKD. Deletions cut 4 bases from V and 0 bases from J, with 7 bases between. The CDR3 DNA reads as TGTGCCATCAGTGCGATCGCCTCCTACGAGCAGTACTTC. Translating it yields CAISAIASYEQYF.

The CDR3 protein is CAISDRDRLIREKLFF. The CDR3 coding sequence is TGTGCCATCAGTGACCGGGACAGGTTAATAAGGGAAAAACTGTTTTTT. The chain employs TRBV10-3 and TRBJ1-4; TRBD1 aligns across 8 bases. CDR1 ENHRY and CDR2 SYGVKD come from the germline V gene. The V gene end was trimmed by 3 bases and the J gene end by 8 bases; junction bases not matched to a gene: 11. The CDR3 has 16 amino acids.

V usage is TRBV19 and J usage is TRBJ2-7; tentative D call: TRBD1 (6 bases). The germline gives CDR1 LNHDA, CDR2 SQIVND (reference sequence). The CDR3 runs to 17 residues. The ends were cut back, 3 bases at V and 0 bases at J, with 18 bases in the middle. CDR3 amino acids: CASSIAAIGTHSYEQYF. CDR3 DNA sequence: TGTGCCAGTAGTATCGCCGCTATCGGGACACACTCCTACGAGCAGTACTTC.

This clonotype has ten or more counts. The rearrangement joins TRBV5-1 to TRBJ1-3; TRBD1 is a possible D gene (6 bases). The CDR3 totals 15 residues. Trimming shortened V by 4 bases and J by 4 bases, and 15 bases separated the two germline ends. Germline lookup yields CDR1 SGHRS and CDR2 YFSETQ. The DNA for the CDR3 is TGCGCCAGCAGCCCGCCGTCAGGGACAGGAAACACCATATATTTT. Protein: CASSPPSGTGNTIYF.

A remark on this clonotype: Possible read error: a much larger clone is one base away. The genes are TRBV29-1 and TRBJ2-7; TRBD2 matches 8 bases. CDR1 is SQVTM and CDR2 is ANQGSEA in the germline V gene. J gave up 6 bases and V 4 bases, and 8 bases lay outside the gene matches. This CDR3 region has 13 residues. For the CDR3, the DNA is TGCAGCGTTGGCCGGGAGGGCCTTCGCGAGCAGTACTTC. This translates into CSVGREGLREQYF.

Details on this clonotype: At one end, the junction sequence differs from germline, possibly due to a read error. The CDR3 nucleotides are TGTGCCAGCAGTGAATTGCGTGTGCGGGTCTTC. Translating gives CASSELRVRVF. The V and J genes are TRBV25-1 and TRBJ2-1; tentatively, D is TRBD2 (5 bases). This CDR3 is 11 amino acids long. Germline V CDR1 and CDR2: MGHDK, SYGVNS.

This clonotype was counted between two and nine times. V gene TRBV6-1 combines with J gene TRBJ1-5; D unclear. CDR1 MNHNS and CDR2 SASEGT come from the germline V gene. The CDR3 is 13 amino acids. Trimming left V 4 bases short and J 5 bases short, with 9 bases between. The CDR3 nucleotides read TGTGCCAGCAGTGGGTGGCTGCATCAGCCCCAGCATTTT. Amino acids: CASSGWLHQPQHF.

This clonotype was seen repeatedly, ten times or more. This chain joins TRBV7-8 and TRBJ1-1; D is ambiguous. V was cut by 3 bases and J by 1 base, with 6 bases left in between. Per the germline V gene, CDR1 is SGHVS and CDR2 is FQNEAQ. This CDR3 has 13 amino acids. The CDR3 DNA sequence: TGTGCCAGCAGCTTTAGCCCGAACACTGAAGCTTTCTTT. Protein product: CASSFSPNTEAFF.

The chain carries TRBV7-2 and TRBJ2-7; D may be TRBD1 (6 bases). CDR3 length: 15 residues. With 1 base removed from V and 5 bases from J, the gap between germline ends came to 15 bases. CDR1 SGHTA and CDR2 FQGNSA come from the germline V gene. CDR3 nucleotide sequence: TGTGCCAGCAGCTTAGTGGGGGCTGGGTTAAACGAGCAGTACTTC. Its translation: CASSLVGAGLNEQYF.

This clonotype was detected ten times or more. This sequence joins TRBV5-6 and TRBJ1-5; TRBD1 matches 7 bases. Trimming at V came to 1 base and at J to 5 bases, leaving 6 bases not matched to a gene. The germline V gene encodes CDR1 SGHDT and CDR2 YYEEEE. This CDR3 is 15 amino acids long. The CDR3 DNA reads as TGTGCCAGCAGCTTGTCACAGGGGTCGTATCAGCCCCAGCATTTT. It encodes CASSLSQGSYQPQHF.

CDR3 in DNA: TGCAGCCCCTCGGTAGGACAGGGGGCAAATCAGCCCCAGCATTTT. Protein product: CSPSVGQGANQPQHF. The rearrangement joins TRBV29-1 to TRBJ1-5; TRBD1 agrees at 11 bases. J lost 4 bases, V lost 8 bases, and 10 bases had no gene match. The V gene's germline CDR1 is SQVTM and CDR2 ANQGSEA. This CDR3 is built from 15 residues.

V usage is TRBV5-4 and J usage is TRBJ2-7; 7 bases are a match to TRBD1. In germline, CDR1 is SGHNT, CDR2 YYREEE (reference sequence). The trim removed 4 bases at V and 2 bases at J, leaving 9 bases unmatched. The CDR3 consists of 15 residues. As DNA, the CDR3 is TGTGCCAGCAGCCTGAACAGGGGTAGTCCCTACGAGCAGTACTTC. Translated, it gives CASSLNRGSPYEQYF.

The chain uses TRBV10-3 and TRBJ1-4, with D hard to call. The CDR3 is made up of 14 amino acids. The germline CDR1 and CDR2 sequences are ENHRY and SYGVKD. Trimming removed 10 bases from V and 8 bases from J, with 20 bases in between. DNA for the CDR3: TGTGCCACCAGCGAGGCCAGGTTAAGGGAAAAACTGTTTTTT. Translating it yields CATSEARLREKLFF.

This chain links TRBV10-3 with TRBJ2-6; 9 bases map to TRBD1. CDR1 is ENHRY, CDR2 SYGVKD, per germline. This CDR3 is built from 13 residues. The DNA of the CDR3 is TGTGTCACAGGGGGCGACGGGGCCAACGTCCTGACTTTC. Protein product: CVTGGDGANVLTF.

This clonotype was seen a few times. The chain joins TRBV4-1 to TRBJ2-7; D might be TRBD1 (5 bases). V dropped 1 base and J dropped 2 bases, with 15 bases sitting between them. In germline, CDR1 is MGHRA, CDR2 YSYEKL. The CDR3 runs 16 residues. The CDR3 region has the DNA TGCGCCAGCAGCCAAGTTCAACAGGAAATCGCCTACGAGCAGTACTTC. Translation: CASSQVQQEIAYEQYF.

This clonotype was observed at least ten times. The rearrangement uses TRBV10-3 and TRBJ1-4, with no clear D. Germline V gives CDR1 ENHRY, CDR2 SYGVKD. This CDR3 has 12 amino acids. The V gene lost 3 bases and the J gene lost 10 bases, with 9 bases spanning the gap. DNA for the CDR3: TGTGCCATCAGTGACTTGAGTGGAAAACTGTTTTTT. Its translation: CAISDLSGKLFF.